This is a list of T cell receptor beta chains from one sample in a study of immune characterization of retroperitoneal liposarcoma. TCRdb reanalysed the PCR reads using MiXCR and keeps one entry per CDR3 protein. The sample has over 9,000 distinct CDR3 sequences, about a quarter seen once. The sequenced material came from tumor tissue. These receptor sequences come from a female donor with retroperitoneal liposarcoma. CDR3s include the opening cysteine and the closing phenylalanine or tryptophan. Each record gives: V gene, D gene, J gene, clone size, CDR3 protein, CDR3 DNA. D genes are given only for firm matches. Only part of the rows carry a size: once, few, many, or a class if the clone is expanded.

v_call: TRBV6-6
d_call: TRBD2
j_call: TRBJ2-2
clone_size: NA
cdr3_aa: CASSYSPSGRGAGELFF
cdr3_nt: TGTGCCAGCAGTTACTCCCCTAGCGGGAGAGGGGCCGGGGAGCTGTTTTTT

v_call: TRBV25-1
d_call: TRBD1
j_call: TRBJ2-3
clone_size: NA
cdr3_aa: CATSGQGFSLTDTQYF
cdr3_nt: TGTGCCACCTCGGGACAGGGGTTTTCCTTGACAGATACGCAGTATTTT

v_call: TRBV6-1
d_call: TRBD1
j_call: TRBJ2-1
clone_size: few
cdr3_aa: CASSSTGGPYNEQFF
cdr3_nt: TGTGCCAGCAGTTCCACAGGGGGTCCCTACAATGAGCAGTTCTTC

v_call: TRBV10-3
d_call: NA
j_call: TRBJ2-1
clone_size: few
cdr3_aa: CAISGGGGEQFF
cdr3_nt: TGTGCCATCAGTGGAGGCGGGGGCGAGCAGTTCTTC

v_call: TRBV7-6
d_call: NA
j_call: TRBJ1-2
clone_size: NA
cdr3_aa: CASSPKWGGEYGYTF
cdr3_nt: TGTGCCAGCAGCCCAAAGTGGGGGGGAGAGTATGGCTACACCTTC

v_call: TRBV6-5
d_call: NA
j_call: TRBJ2-3
clone_size: many
cdr3_aa: CASSYSGRRGTDTQYF
cdr3_nt: TGTGCCAGCAGTTACTCAGGCCGGAGGGGCACAGATACGCAGTATTTT

v_call: TRBV11-3
d_call: TRBD1
j_call: TRBJ2-3
clone_size: NA
cdr3_aa: CASSSRTGKDTQYF
cdr3_nt: TGTGCCAGCAGCTCCCGGACAGGGAAAGATACGCAGTATTTT

v_call: TRBV6-2/TRBV6-3
d_call: TRBD1
j_call: TRBJ2-3
clone_size: NA
cdr3_aa: CASSTGGTGLTDTQYF
cdr3_nt: TGTGCCAGCAGTACCGGGGGGACAGGGCTCACAGATACGCAGTATTTT

v_call: TRBV6-6
d_call: NA
j_call: TRBJ2-1
clone_size: few
cdr3_aa: CASKVEPRSTPETQFF
cdr3_nt: TGTGCCAGCAAAGTGGAACCCCGGAGTACCCCAGAGACCCAGTTCTTC

v_call: TRBV12-3/TRBV12-4
d_call: TRBD2
j_call: TRBJ2-1
clone_size: medium-sized
cdr3_aa: CASSFTGTSDEQFF
cdr3_nt: TGTGCCAGCAGTTTCACAGGGACTAGCGATGAGCAGTTCTTC

v_call: TRBV12-3/TRBV12-4
d_call: NA
j_call: TRBJ2-7
clone_size: few
cdr3_aa: CASSLQGGYYEQYF
cdr3_nt: TGTGCCAGCAGTTTGCAGGGGGGATACTACGAGCAGTACTTC

v_call: TRBV27
d_call: TRBD2
j_call: TRBJ2-1
clone_size: once
cdr3_aa: CASTLLGKTSGYNEQFF
cdr3_nt: TGTGCCAGCACCTTATTGGGAAAGACTAGCGGTTACAATGAGCAGTTCTTC

v_call: TRBV6-1
d_call: NA
j_call: TRBJ1-5
clone_size: many
cdr3_aa: CASSVDSGFFQPQHF
cdr3_nt: TGTGCCAGCAGCGTGGACAGTGGTTTCTTTCAGCCCCAGCATTTT

v_call: TRBV6-6
d_call: NA
j_call: TRBJ2-6
clone_size: NA
cdr3_aa: CASRPRGKAWLHLRF
cdr3_nt: NA

v_call: TRBV11-3
d_call: TRBD1
j_call: TRBJ2-7
clone_size: NA
cdr3_aa: CASSPWWGQVLTSSYEQYF
cdr3_nt: TGTGCCAGCAGCCCCTGGTGGGGACAGGTCCTTACAAGCTCCTACGAGCAGTACTTC

v_call: TRBV7-2
d_call: TRBD2
j_call: TRBJ2-7
clone_size: medium-sized
cdr3_aa: CASSSGLAGPFYEQYF
cdr3_nt: TGTGCCAGCAGCTCCGGACTAGCGGGACCCTTCTACGAGCAGTACTTC

v_call: TRBV12-3/TRBV12-4
d_call: NA
j_call: TRBJ2-7
clone_size: few
cdr3_aa: CASSLAGGYNEQYF
cdr3_nt: TGTGCCAGCAGTTTAGCGGGGGGCTACAATGAGCAGTACTTC

v_call: TRBV6-1
d_call: TRBD1
j_call: TRBJ1-5
clone_size: NA
cdr3_aa: CASSEREGAGNQPQHF
cdr3_nt: TGTGCCAGCAGTGAACGGGAGGGGGCGGGCAATCAGCCCCAGCATTTT

v_call: TRBV6-1
d_call: TRBD1
j_call: TRBJ1-1
clone_size: NA
cdr3_aa: CASSYLRGLVNTEAFF
cdr3_nt: TGTGCCAGCAGTTATCTCAGGGGGCTCGTGAACACTGAAGCTTTCTTT

v_call: TRBV11-3
d_call: NA
j_call: TRBJ1-1
clone_size: medium-sized
cdr3_aa: CASSLDRGIGNTEAFF
cdr3_nt: TGTGCCAGCAGCTTAGATCGTGGGATCGGGAACACTGAAGCTTTCTTT

v_call: TRBV6-1
d_call: NA
j_call: TRBJ2-1
clone_size: medium-sized
cdr3_aa: CASTSATGHPWGYF
cdr3_nt: TGTGCCAGCACCTCTGCGACAGGCCACCCCTGGGGGTACTTC

v_call: TRBV6-9
d_call: TRBD2
j_call: TRBJ2-7
clone_size: few
cdr3_aa: CASSYPPRGGSSYNEQYF
cdr3_nt: TGTGCCAGCAGTTATCCACCAAGGGGCGGGAGTTCCTACAATGAGCAGTACTTC

v_call: TRBV4-3
d_call: NA
j_call: TRBJ2-5
clone_size: NA
cdr3_aa: CASSQARTLGETQYF
cdr3_nt: TGCGCCAGCAGCCAGGCGCGCACCCTGGGAGAGACCCAGTACTTC

v_call: TRBV7-6
d_call: NA
j_call: TRBJ2-7
clone_size: few
cdr3_aa: CASSPLPSNEQYF
cdr3_nt: TGTGCCAGCAGCCCCCTCCCATCCAATGAGCAGTACTTC

v_call: TRBV28
d_call: TRBD1
j_call: TRBJ2-5
clone_size: few
cdr3_aa: CASSLTPTGAETQYF
cdr3_nt: TGTGCCAGCAGTCTCACGCCGACAGGGGCAGAGACCCAGTACTTC

v_call: TRBV12-3/TRBV12-4
d_call: NA
j_call: TRBJ2-1
clone_size: many
cdr3_aa: CASRLLGGEQFF
cdr3_nt: TGTGCCAGCAGGCTTCTAGGAGGTGAGCAGTTCTTC

v_call: TRBV24-1
d_call: NA
j_call: TRBJ2-2
clone_size: NA
cdr3_aa: CATSDLTNRDTGELFF
cdr3_nt: TGTGCCACCAGTGATTTGACAAACAGGGACACCGGGGAGCTGTTTTTT

v_call: TRBV7-9
d_call: TRBD2
j_call: TRBJ2-4
clone_size: NA
cdr3_aa: CASSSPELAGGLEQYF
cdr3_nt: TGTGCCAGCAGCTCACCTGAGCTAGCGGGAGGGCTGGAGCAGTACTTC

v_call: TRBV6-1
d_call: TRBD2
j_call: TRBJ2-1
clone_size: few
cdr3_aa: CASSSGLAASYEQFF
cdr3_nt: TGTGCCAGCAGTTCGGGACTAGCGGCGTCCTACGAGCAGTTCTTC

v_call: TRBV27
d_call: NA
j_call: TRBJ2-1
clone_size: few
cdr3_aa: CASSLWQRSYNEQFF
cdr3_nt: TGTGCCAGCAGTTTGTGGCAGCGGTCCTACAATGAGCAGTTCTTC

v_call: TRBV18
d_call: NA
j_call: TRBJ1-2
clone_size: NA
cdr3_aa: CASSPEGDGYTF
cdr3_nt: TGTGCCAGCTCACCGGAGGGTGACGGCTACACCTTC

v_call: TRBV5-5
d_call: NA
j_call: TRBJ2-1
clone_size: NA
cdr3_aa: CASSDPGRGSYEQFF
cdr3_nt: TGTGCCAGCAGCGACCCGGGACGGGGCTCCTACGAGCAGTTCTTC

v_call: TRBV7-2
d_call: NA
j_call: TRBJ2-3
clone_size: many
cdr3_aa: CASNMEGASDTQYF
cdr3_nt: TGTGCCAGCAACATGGAGGGGGCGTCAGATACGCAGTATTTT

v_call: TRBV7-6
d_call: NA
j_call: TRBJ2-7
clone_size: medium-sized
cdr3_aa: CASSLTRLPYNEQYF
cdr3_nt: TGTGCCAGCAGCTTAACACGGCTTCCATACAATGAGCAGTACTTC

v_call: TRBV25-1
d_call: TRBD1
j_call: TRBJ2-3
clone_size: few
cdr3_aa: CASSDPRGQSTDTQYF
cdr3_nt: TGTGCCAGCAGTGATCCAAGGGGGCAAAGCACAGATACGCAGTATTTT